The present T cell receptor (beta chain) was sequenced within a study of cytomegalovirus exposure and HLA in healthy donors. CDR3 length equals 16 residues. Germline assignment: CDR1 LGHNA and CDR2 YNFKEQ. V lost 0 bases to trimming and J lost 6 bases, with 15 bases between them. A few counts support this clone. What it recognizes is unknown. PCR primers comprised 60 Vbeta and 13 Jbeta primers. The assay was immunoSEQ multiplex PCR, and TCRdb's table has in-frame clones only and misses some. In the table there are 110,000 to 150,000 clones, over 8% of which are singletons. Study observations and caveats: High specificity and sensitivity for cytomegalovirus status were reported for the classifier. Cytomegalovirus association was assigned to about 150 TCR beta chains.

The chain is built from TRBV4-2 and TRBJ1-5, with D perhaps matching TRBD1 (6 bases). Input material: PBMCs. This receptor was taken from a male donor in good health and CMV-seronegative. CDR3 region: CASSQETGTLSQPQHF. The CDR3 DNA is TGTGCCAGCAGCCAAGAGACAGGAACGCTTAGTCAGCCCCAGCATTTT.